The rows below give T cell receptor beta chains drawn from one sample of a study of HIV-infected patients and healthy controls. TCRdb reanalysed the 5' RACE reads using MiXCR and keeps one entry per CDR3 protein. Here the sample spans roughly 18,000 distinct CDR3 sequences, 9% to 10% being singletons. The material sequenced was blood. The source is an adult in good health. Both conserved end residues are part of each CDR3. The D gene is left open where the match is weak. Not all rows give a size; the values are once, few, many and, for expanded clones, a class.

d_call j_call v_call clone_size cdr3_nt cdr3_aa
TRBD2 TRBJ2-1 TRBV2 medium-sized TGTGCCAGCAGACTAGCGGGCGAACCCTACAATGAGCAGTTCTTC CASRLAGEPYNEQFF
TRBD1 TRBJ1-2 TRBV27 many TGTGCCAGCAGTTTCATTAACCCGGGACAGCCTTCCCCTAACTATGGCTACACCTTC CASSFINPGQPSPNYGYTF
TRBD2 TRBJ2-1 TRBV6-1 many TGTGCCAGCAGTGAAGTGCCCGGGACTAGCGGTTACAATGAGCAGTTCTTC CASSEVPGTSGYNEQFF
. TRBJ2-7 TRBV4-1 large TGCGCCAGCAGCCAAGATTATAGGACGATTGGCGAGCAGTACTTC CASSQDYRTIGEQYF
. TRBJ1-1 TRBV3-1 . TGTGCCAGCAGCCACCACCGGTCCAGGGATACTGAAGCTTTCTTT CASSHHRSRDTEAFF
. TRBJ2-1 TRBV12-3/TRBV12-4 many TGTGCCAGCAGCCCAATCGGGGGCGGTAGCATCCTTGAGCAGTTCTTC CASSPIGGGSILEQFF
TRBD1 TRBJ2-3 TRBV5-4 medium-sized TGTGCCAGCAGCCGGACAGGGAGTTACACAGATACGCAGTATTTT CASSRTGSYTDTQYF
TRBD1 TRBJ2-2 TRBV6-1 many TGTGCCAGCAGGCCGGGACAGGTCACCACCGGGGAGCTGTTTTTT CASRPGQVTTGELFF
. TRBJ2-3 TRBV28 many TGTGCCAGCAGTTTACAGGGGAGGGGGACAGATACGCAGTATTTT CASSLQGRGTDTQYF
. TRBJ2-1 TRBV19 many TGTGCCAGTAGTATTCGGGTTACCGCGCCGTACAATGAGCAGTTCTTC CASSIRVTAPYNEQFF
TRBD2 TRBJ2-1 TRBV2 medium-sized TGTGCCAGCAGTGAGGGACTAAGCTCCTACAATGAGCAGTTCTTC CASSEGLSSYNEQFF
TRBD2 TRBJ2-7 TRBV6-5 many TGTGCCAGCAGACGCTCTAGCGGGGGATTCTACGAGCAGTACTTC CASRRSSGGFYEQYF
. TRBJ2-7 TRBV9 few TGTGCCAGCAGCGTAGAGGCCCTTGATTACGAGCAGTACTTC CASSVEALDYEQYF
. TRBJ2-5 TRBV28 . TGTGCCAGCAGCGGACCTACCCAAGAGACCCAGTACTTC CASSGPTQETQYF
TRBD1 TRBJ1-5 TRBV10-3 . TGTGCCATCAGTTCTCGGCAGGGGGCTCTGGGAAGCAATCAGCCCCAGCATTTT CAISSRQGALGSNQPQHF
. TRBJ2-5 TRBV24-1 medium-sized TGTGCCACCAGTGACCAGAGCAATGCCCAGTACTTC CATSDQSNAQYF
. TRBJ2-3 TRBV28 few TGTGCCTCCCGGGGACCCACAGATACGCAGTATTTT CASRGPTDTQYF
. TRBJ2-3 TRBV13 many TGTGCCAGCAGCTGGGGAGGTTGGCCGGCGGGGTCTGATACGCAGTATTTT CASSWGGWPAGSDTQYF
. TRBJ2-1 TRBV9 many TGTGCCAGCAGCGAGGACGGATCTTACAATGAGCAGTTCTTC CASSEDGSYNEQFF
TRBD1 TRBJ2-7 TRBV5-1 few TGCGCCAGCAGCCCGAGACAGGGAGAGTCCGTCGAGCAGTACTTC CASSPRQGESVEQYF
. TRBJ2-1 TRBV5-1 many TGCGCCAGCAGCTTGATGGACCGACAATCCCCCCCGTTCTTC CASSLMDRQSPPFF
. TRBJ2-1 TRBV28 many TGTGCCAGCAGTTTATTTTCCGAGAGCTCCTACAATGAGCAGTTCTTC CASSLFSESSYNEQFF
. TRBJ2-1 TRBV27 many TGTGCCAGCAGTTTATCCGGGATCTCTAACAATGAGCAGTTCTTC CASSLSGISNNEQFF
. TRBJ2-7 TRBV7-9 many TGTGCCAGCAGCTTAGAGGGACTCCAAACCTACGAGCAGTACTTC CASSLEGLQTYEQYF
. TRBJ2-1 TRBV11-2 many TGTGCCAGCAGCCCACGTCGCGTAGCAGGCGAGCAGTTCTTC CASSPRRVAGEQFF
. TRBJ1-5 TRBV5-6 few TGTGCCAGCAGCTCCCAAGGGACGTCCGTTACAGAGCCCCAGCATTTT CASSSQGTSVTEPQHF
TRBD2 TRBJ2-4 TRBV2 many TGTGCCAGCAGTGGGGAGGGAGATCGCTCCTTC CASSGEGDRSF
TRBD1 TRBJ2-3 TRBV12-5 medium-sized TGTGCTCGCCCGGGGAGTTTTTCCGGGACAGGGGAATCAGATACGCAGTATTTT CARPGSFSGTGESDTQYF
. TRBJ2-3 TRBV18 many TGTGCCAGCTCAGCCTCAGCAGATACGCAGTATTTT CASSASADTQYF
. TRBJ1-1 TRBV10-2 medium-sized TGCGCCAGCAGTGAGGGAAGCCTCAGGAACACTGAAGCTTTCTTT CASSEGSLRNTEAFF
. TRBJ1-1 TRBV5-5 many TGTGCCAGCAGCTTCGCGGACACTGAAGCTTTCTTT CASSFADTEAFF
. TRBJ2-2 TRBV29-1 many TGCAGCACTTCCCAGGGCGTAAACACCGGGGAGCTGTTTTTT CSTSQGVNTGELFF
TRBD1 TRBJ2-6 TRBV10-3 medium-sized TGTGCCATCAGGACAGGGCCAACCAGGGGGGCCAACGTCCTGACTTTC CAIRTGPTRGANVLTF
TRBD1 TRBJ2-7 TRBV20-1 many TGCAGTGCTAGAGAAGGTTCAGGGGGTTCCTACGAGCAGTACTTC CSAREGSGGSYEQYF
TRBD1 TRBJ1-1 TRBV7-9 many TGTGCCAGCAGCTCGGAGTCACAGGGGACCCAGGCAGCTTTCTTT CASSSESQGTQAAFF
. TRBJ1-1 TRBV7-2 many TGTGCCAGCAGCACCTCAGGGGACGCGAATTCTGAAGCTTTCTTT CASSTSGDANSEAFF
. TRBJ2-4 TRBV20-1 medium-sized TGCAGTGCTAGTCAGGGGGGCGGAAACATTCAGTACTTC CSASQGGGNIQYF
TRBD1 TRBJ1-5 TRBV2 many TGTGCCAGCAGCAGGGGACAGTCGGTGGCTCAGCCCCAGCATTTT CASSRGQSVAQPQHF
. TRBJ2-7 TRBV5-6 few TGTGCCAGCAGCTTGTTTCAGCCCCTGGGATCCTACGAGCAGTACTTC CASSLFQPLGSYEQYF
. TRBJ1-1 TRBV10-3 medium-sized TGTGCCATCAGTGAGGTAAAGGGCTGGCAAATGAACACTGAAGCTTTCTTT CAISEVKGWQMNTEAFF
. TRBJ2-7 TRBV11-2 many TGTGCCAGCGGGCAGGGTTTCGAGCAGTACTTC CASGQGFEQYF
TRBD1 TRBJ1-2 TRBV12-3/TRBV12-4 . TGTGCCAGCAGTTTGACAGGGGGCTATGGCTACACCTTC CASSLTGGYGYTF
TRBD2 TRBJ2-3 TRBV23-1 . TGCGCCAGCAGTAAAACTAGCGGGAGGATTACAGATACGCAGTATTTT CASSKTSGRITDTQYF
TRBD1 TRBJ1-1 TRBV7-2 . TGTGCCAGCAGCGCTGACAGGGGGCGAGCTTTCTTT CASSADRGRAFF
. TRBJ1-1 TRBV7-9 many TGTGCCAGCAGCTTATGGGGGAGGGCGGGTCACACTGAAGCTTTCTTT CASSLWGRAGHTEAFF
TRBD2 TRBJ2-3 TRBV7-2 many TGTGCCAGCAGCCCCCGACTAGCGGGAGTTACAGATACGCAGTATTTT CASSPRLAGVTDTQYF
. TRBJ1-4 TRBV30 . TGTGCCTGGAGTGAAAAGAATAATCATGAAAAACTGTTTTTT CAWSEKNNHEKLFF
TRBD1 TRBJ2-7 TRBV6-5 many TGTGCCAGCAGTTACCTCTATATGGGGACAGGGTTCTACGAGCAGTACTTC CASSYLYMGTGFYEQYF
TRBD2 TRBJ2-2 TRBV2 many TGTGCCAGCAGTGAAAGCGGGAGGGCCCCCGGGGAGCTGTTTTTT CASSESGRAPGELFF
TRBD2 TRBJ2-1 TRBV11-2 medium-sized TGTGCCAGCAGCTCGGGCCCTAGCGGGAGTGGGTACAATGAGCAGTTCTTC CASSSGPSGSGYNEQFF
. TRBJ2-7 TRBV6-5 few TGTGCCAGCGAACGGACCACCTCCTACGAGCAGTACTTC CASERTTSYEQYF
. TRBJ2-2 TRBV11-2 many TGTGCCAGCAGCGACTTGGGGGGTAACACCGGGGAGCTGTTTTTT CASSDLGGNTGELFF